Included here is one T cell receptor (beta chain) sequence, with context. The antigen this receptor binds is unknown. Nothing much larger sits one base from this clone, and base qualities are not available. Libraries were made using 5' RACE. TCRdb lists the instrument as Illumina HiSeq 2000. A universal primer binding site was added through template switching, and the final cDNA carried a unique molecular identifier so that TCR cDNA molecules could be counted accurately. Specific primers in the conserved constant-segment region were used to synthesize first-strand cDNA for TCR alpha and beta chains. To control for contamination, every cDNA library was double barcoded, receiving both a SMART-Mk sample barcode and Illumina barcodes. Two successive PCR steps introduced TruSeq adapter sequences along with Illumina sample barcodes. The TCR alpha and beta cDNA libraries were sequenced on the Illumina HiSeq platform using custom primers. From the authors' description of their analysis: MiGEC was used to process raw reads and extract unique molecular identifiers, and MiXCR was used to find CDR3 positions. Recombination models were inferred per individual with the repgenHMM and IGoR tools using an EM algorithm. Shared clonotype analysis was performed with the tcR package in R, normalizing sharing by the product of cloneset sizes. To study raw recombination free of thymic and clonal selection effects, out-of-frame nonproductive sequences were analyzed. TCRdb trimmed public reads at Q25 via fastp, called clones via MiXCR and kept in-frame beta chains. Rows with a matching CDR3 protein are joined into one entry that keeps the most common DNA and genes. TCRdb's processing, not the authors' own work, is the source of the V and J calls. Across this sample there are 470,000 or so distinct CDR3 sequences, with 20% to 25% seen only once. Together, the top ten hold over 2.5% of the sample.

The sample belongs to a study of identical twins (dated by TCRdb to 2016 to 2018). Describing the broader study: To test whether fetal clonotypes persist, the study used deep sequencing on TCR alpha and beta repertoires from monozygotic twins, unrelated adults of various ages, and cord blood. Replicate twin experiments were performed at different times using different library preparation protocols to rule out contamination.

Only healthy Caucasian donors were included. The twin cohort comprised three pairs of female monozygotic twins, all aged about 18 to 30 years. Positive isolation kits from Invitrogen were used to isolate CD4+ and CD8+ T cell populations. Study-wide findings and limitations: In monozygotic twins, recombination models systematically underestimated out-of-frame TCR alpha sharing, but the models matched the sharing seen between unrelated individuals. Excess twin sharing in beta out-of-frame sequences was weaker because fewer shared sequences lowered the signal-to-noise ratio. Conclusions relied on cross-sectional statistical analysis, since the same donors could not be followed over many years. Invariant T cells such as MAIT and iNKT could partly confound zero-insertion analyses, although diverse VJ usage argued against such confounding for most clonotypes. Out-of-frame TCR alpha sequences shared between twins showed an excess of low generation-probability sequences compared with coincidental sharing between unrelated individuals. Abundant cord blood beta clonotypes carried fewer insertions; young adult naive repertoires showed a weaker similar trend, while memory repertoires showed none.

The CDR3 runs 13 residues from the cysteine to the phenylalanine. Only CDR3 DNA remains: 39 bases, in frame from the first base. According to the germline V gene (reference sequence), CDR1 reads DFQATT and CDR2 reads SNEGSKA. Ends trimmed: V by 6 bases, J by 5 bases; bases unmatched to a gene: 6. Separately, the same data were catalogued under a study of T cells expressing NK-cell markers. As the second paper documents: TCR beta-chain repertoires were profiled in sorted CD3+CD56+NKG2C+, CD3+CD56+NKG2C- and CD3+CD56-NKG2C+ T-cell subsets from eight donors. Among the eight sequenced donors, only one was HCMV-seronegative, while the other seven were HCMV-seropositive. To restrict sorting to alphabetaTCR-expressing T cells, an anti-gammadeltaTCR antibody was added in several experiments. In six donors, the dominant CD3+CD56+NKG2C+ clonotypes ranked among the top 10 CD8+ clonotypes, making up about 1.0-8% of CD8+ T cells. Those dominant clonotypes were again the most abundant among CD3+CD56-NKG2C+ cells in several donors, at about 28.3-60.1%. Whether the expanded NKG2C-expressing T cell clones were specific for HCMV antigens remained unclear. The eight sequenced donors were randomly selected healthy volunteers, three men and five women. To determine HCMV serostatus, a commercial ELISA kit was used to detect HCMV-specific IgG in serum. MIGEC was used to demultiplex reads and group the reads by UMI, and MiTCR was used to assemble and quantify clonotypes. To exclude erroneous sequences, any TCR cDNA sequence not supported by at least two reads was discarded. Downstream repertoire analysis used the tcR package, and clonotypes were matched across fractions by CDR3 nucleotide sequence plus V segment. VDJmatch was used to annotate antigen specificity against VDJdb, with one amino acid substitution in CDR3 allowed.

The chain links TRBV20-1 with TRBJ2-5, with 10 middle bases fitting TRBD2. This TCR came from a woman aged 18-29 years in good health. The specimen was CD4+ T cells sorted from blood. The bases are TGCAGTGCGCCCGGGACTAGCGAGGAGACCCAGTACTTC. Its translation is CSAPGTSEETQYF.